This TCR beta chain was observed in a study of blood T cell repertoires in COVID-19. A few counts support this clone. This sample includes further DNA sequences coding for the same CDR3. CDR1 and CDR2 from the germline V gene are MDHEN and SYDVKM. This CDR3 contains 14 residues. Between the trimmed V and J ends, which lost 4 bases and 0 bases, there was a span of 7 bases. The table came from immunoSEQ multiplex PCR; TCRdb's copy has only in-frame clones and leaves some out. The table records approximately 260,000 clones, around 89% of them present only once. The J gene is TRBJ1-3, the V gene TRBV28; tentatively, D is TRBD1 (5 bases). Input material: PBMCs or T cells enriched from blood (not recorded which). This TCR was recovered from a woman aged 40 to 50 with acute COVID-19. This CDR3 is CASSSQGSGNTIYF. The CDR3 region has the DNA TGTGCCAGCAGTTCTCAGGGCTCTGGAAACACCATATATTTT.